These 2 T cell receptor beta chains originate from one sample sequenced in a study of blood T cells in healthy people across ages. A second about 6 to 12 cycle PCR used barcoded and J-beta primers. MiXCR, run by TCRdb on the 5' RACE reads, gives a single entry per CDR3 protein. Among around 970,000 distinct CDR3 sequences listed, about 53% were seen once. Sequenced input: blood. Every receptor here comes from a woman aged 60-70 years in good health.

This clonotype was observed a handful of times. The gene calls are TRBV6-2 or TRBV6-3 and TRBJ2-7; D remains ambiguous. V was shortened by 6 bases and J by 2 bases, with 8 bases between the two germline ends. The V gene's germline CDR1 is MNHEY and CDR2 SVGEGT. The CDR3 has 12 residues. The CDR3 protein is CASRLNPYEQYF. In DNA, the CDR3 is TGTGCCAGCAGGCTCAACCCCTACGAGCAGTACTTC.

The CDR3 here is CASSPGQIGNTIYF. In nucleotides, the CDR3 is TGTGCCAGCAGCCCCGGACAGATAGGAAACACCATATATTTT. The chain recombines TRBV6-6 with TRBJ1-3, with D tentatively TRBD1 (6 bases). Germline V lookup: CDR1 MNHNY, CDR2 SVGAGI (reference sequence). The CDR3 has 14 amino acids. V was shortened by 6 bases and J by 4 bases, with 13 bases between the two germline ends.